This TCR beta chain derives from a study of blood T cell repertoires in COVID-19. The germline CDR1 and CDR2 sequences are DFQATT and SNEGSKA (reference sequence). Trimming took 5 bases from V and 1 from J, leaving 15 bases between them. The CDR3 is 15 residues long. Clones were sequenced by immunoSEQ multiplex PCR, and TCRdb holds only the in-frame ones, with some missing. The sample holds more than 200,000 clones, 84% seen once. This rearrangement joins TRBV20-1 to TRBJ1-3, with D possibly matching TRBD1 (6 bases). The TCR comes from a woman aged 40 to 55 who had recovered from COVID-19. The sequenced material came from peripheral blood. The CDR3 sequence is CSARDFRGSGNTIYF. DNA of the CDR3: TGCAGTGCTCGTGACTTCAGGGGATCTGGAAACACCATATATTTT.